This entry lists 22 T cell receptor beta chains sequenced from one sample in a study of T cell repertoires in cytomegalovirus infection. Antigen specificity for these receptors is unknown. From the reads, TCRdb called clonotypes with MiXCR, one entry per CDR3 protein. The data contain about 570,000 distinct CDR3 sequences, 35% to 50% of them seen just once; the ten biggest clones take up about 46%. This specimen was cultured PBMCs, taken from culture after CMV antigen stimulation. All receptors come from a human donor in good health (CMV status not recorded). Some clones in this sample may be carry-over from other donors' samples.

The chain is built from TRBV11-2 and TRBJ2-7, with 8 bases lining up with TRBD2. The CDR3 covers 14 residues. Germline CDR1 SGHAT, CDR2 FQNNGV. The V and J ends lost 4 bases and 0 bases, in that order; junction bases with no gene match: 2. This CDR3 reads CASSSGGVSYEQYF. The CDR3 DNA is TGTGCCAGCAGCTCCGGGGGGGTCTCCTACGAGCAGTACTTC.

This clonotype was counted only a few times. V is TRBV7-2 and J is TRBJ2-3; 8 nucleotides align to TRBD1. CDR3 length: 14 amino acids. The ends lost 10 bases at V and 2 bases at J; junction bases unmatched: 8. Germline CDR1 and CDR2: SGHTA and FQGNSA. CDR3 nucleotide sequence: TGTGCCACCAGAGACAGGGGTCCCACAGATACGCAGTATTTT. The encoded protein is CATRDRGPTDTQYF.

The rearrangement links TRBV19 to TRBJ2-7, with 12 bases lining up with TRBD1. Germline assignment: CDR1 LNHDA and CDR2 SQIVND (reference sequence). Losses at the gene ends were 5 bases for V and 7 bases for J; bases not matched to a gene: 9. The CDR3 is 15 residues long. The CDR3 region has the DNA TGTGCCAGTAGTCTCCGGGACAGGGGGCGATCGGAGCAGTACTTC. Protein: CASSLRDRGRSEQYF.

V usage is TRBV6-6 and J usage is TRBJ2-2, with a tentative D call TRBD2 (5 bases). V was shortened by 5 bases and J by 8 bases, with 15 bases between the two germline ends. There are 14 residues in the CDR3. Germline loops: CDR1 MNHNY, CDR2 SVGAGI (reference sequence). The CDR3 DNA is TGTGCCAGCAGTGAGAATTTCGGGGAAGGGGAGCTGTTTTTT. This translates into CASSENFGEGELFF.

This clonotype has a count of ten or more. The chain has TRBV7-2 and TRBJ2-1, with D possibly being TRBD1 or TRBD2 (6 bases each). Germline loops: CDR1 SGHTA, CDR2 FQGNSA. The ends were cut back, 0 bases at V and 4 bases at J, with 13 bases in the middle. There are 16 residues in the CDR3. CDR3 loop: CASSLAPRGAYNEQFF. The CDR3 DNA is TGTGCCAGCAGCTTAGCCCCGAGGGGGGCGTACAATGAGCAGTTCTTC.

This clonotype has just a few counts. This chain uses TRBV27 with TRBJ1-6; perhaps TRBD1 as D (6 bases). CDR3 size: 16 residues. In germline, CDR1 is MNHEY, CDR2 SMNVEV (reference sequence). The ends were cut back, 3 bases at V and 8 bases at J, with 17 bases in the middle. In nucleotides, the CDR3 is TGTGCCAGCAGTTTCGACAGGCCACTTTTGGATTCACCCCTCCACTTT. It translates to CASSFDRPLLDSPLHF.

The J gene is TRBJ2-1, the V gene TRBV3-1; D uncertain. Germline CDR1 LGHDT, CDR2 YNNKEL (reference sequence). The CDR3 contains 12 residues. Trimming took 3 bases from V and 6 from J, leaving 6 bases between them. The CDR3 DNA follows: TGTGCCAGCAGCCACCGAGGCAATGAGCAGTTCTTC. Amino acid sequence: CASSHRGNEQFF.

V usage is TRBV6-6 and J usage is TRBJ1-2; no firm D call. There are 14 residues in the CDR3. V was clipped by 7 bases and J by 2 bases, with 14 bases between them. The germline V gene encodes CDR1 MNHNY and CDR2 SVGAGI (reference sequence). As DNA, the CDR3 is TGTGCCAGCAATATTAGACGGAGGAACTATGGCTACACCTTC. Protein product: CASNIRRRNYGYTF.

The V call is TRBV6-2 or TRBV6-3, the J call TRBJ2-7; D ambiguous. The length of the CDR3 is 14 residues. V was shortened by 6 bases and J by 3 bases, with 15 bases between the two germline ends. Germline V gene data show CDR1 as MNHEY and CDR2 as SVGEGT. CDR3 nucleotides: TGTGCCAGCAGCCAAGCACCCCTGGGCTACGAGCAGTACTTC. Amino acids: CASSQAPLGYEQYF.

V and J are TRBV24-1 and TRBJ2-2, with D hard to call. Germline loops: CDR1 KGHDR, CDR2 SFDVKD. This CDR3 is built from 18 residues. V lost 4 bases, J lost 0 bases, and 17 bases lay in between. The chain's CDR3 is CATSDANYPVANTGELFF. CDR3 sequence (DNA): TGTGCCACCAGTGACGCTAACTACCCAGTCGCGAACACCGGGGAGCTGTTTTTT.

This clonotype appeared many times. The CDR3 nucleotides read TGTGCCAGCAGCCGTACTGGCGGGAGGCAGAATGAGCAGTTCTTC. Encoded protein: CASSRTGGRQNEQFF. The chain uses TRBV7-9 and TRBJ2-1, with 8 bases lining up with TRBD2. CDR3 size: 15 residues. J gave up 7 bases and V 5 bases, and 10 bases lay outside the gene matches. CDR1 SEHNR and CDR2 FQNEAQ come from the germline V gene (reference sequence).

This chain links TRBV28 with TRBJ2-4; no clear D gene. Germline V gene lookup returns CDR1 MDHEN and CDR2 SYDVKM. CDR3 length equals 13 residues. Trimming took off 3 bases at V and 6 bases at J, with 9 bases between the two ends. The CDR3 DNA is TGTGCCAGCAGTTTTTTCCCTGGAAACATTCAGTACTTC. This codes for CASSFFPGNIQYF.

A few counts support this clonotype. The chain couples TRBV7-2 to TRBJ2-7; 8 bases are shared with TRBD1. Germline V lookup: CDR1 SGHTA, CDR2 FQGNSA. The trim removed 1 base at V and 0 bases at J, leaving 5 bases unmatched. This CDR3 has 16 residues. CDR3 amino acids: CASSLVGTGNSYEQYF. The DNA of the CDR3 is TGTGCCAGCAGCTTAGTGGGGACAGGCAACTCCTACGAGCAGTACTTC.

This clonotype has more than one count but fewer than ten. This chain links TRBV7-2 with TRBJ2-7, with 8 bases aligning to TRBD2. With V trimmed by 2 bases and J by 6 bases, 6 bases remained unmatched. This CDR3 region has 14 residues. Germline V gene lookup returns CDR1 SGHTA and CDR2 FQGNSA. CDR3 sequence: CASSLRRLAGEQYF. CDR3 nucleotide sequence: TGTGCCAGCAGCTTAAGGCGGCTAGCGGGCGAGCAGTACTTC.

V gene TRBV15 combines with J gene TRBJ1-3; D gene uncertain. Germline-derived CDR1 and CDR2 are LNHNV and YYDKDF (reference sequence). This CDR3 has 12 amino acids. With 0 bases removed from V and 6 bases from J, the gap between germline ends came to 3 bases. The DNA of the CDR3 is TGTGCCACCAGCAGAGATACAAACACCATATATTTT. Translated, it gives CATSRDTNTIYF.

This clonotype appeared a few times. The J gene is TRBJ2-7, the V gene TRBV4-1, with 14 bases matching TRBD2. J lost 4 bases, V lost 4 bases, and 6 bases had no gene match. This CDR3 contains 16 residues. The germline CDR1 and CDR2 sequences are MGHRA and YSYEKL. The CDR3 is CASSPGTSGSGYEQYF. CDR3 nucleotide sequence: TGCGCCAGCAGCCCGGGGACTAGCGGGAGTGGGTACGAGCAGTACTTC.

The chain uses TRBV6-5 and TRBJ1-2; D is perhaps TRBD1 (6 bases). V lost 2 bases and J lost 2, with 9 bases in between. Germline CDR1 reads MNHEY; CDR2 reads SVGAGI. The CDR3 covers 14 residues. The CDR3 here is CASSYNQGNYGYTF. The DNA of the CDR3 is TGTGCCAGCAGTTACAACCAGGGGAACTATGGCTACACCTTC.

This clonotype was picked up many times. The rearrangement links TRBV7-2 to TRBJ2-3; 11 bases are shared with TRBD2. The CDR3 has 15 residues. From germline, CDR1 is SGHTA and CDR2 FQGNSA. V dropped 3 bases and J dropped 5; count of bases not matched to a gene: 4. The CDR3 coding sequence is TGTGCCAGCAGCTTCACTAGCGGGGGCCAAGATACGCAGTATTTT. Amino acids: CASSFTSGGQDTQYF.

The count of this clonotype is one. The genes are TRBV20-1 and TRBJ2-7; 7 bases map to TRBD2. This CDR3 comprises 16 residues. V shed 0 bases, J shed 2 bases, and the junction held 10 bases outside the gene matches. Looked up from germline, CDR1 is DFQATT and CDR2 is SNEGSKA (reference sequence). The CDR3 region has the DNA TGCAGTGCTAGAGATCTCTTACGGGCGGGAGCCTACGAGCAGTACTTC. Its translation is CSARDLLRAGAYEQYF.

This clonotype appeared a few times. This chain uses TRBV12-3 or TRBV12-4 with TRBJ2-2; perhaps TRBD1 as D (6 bases). The CDR3 length is 14 residues. The germline V and J ends were trimmed by 1 base and 5 bases, with 8 bases remaining between them. In nucleotides, the CDR3 is TGTGCCAGCAGTTTAGACAGGGTGACCGGGGAGCTGTTTTTT. Amino acid sequence: CASSLDRVTGELFF.

The CDR3 protein is CASSLGQGNLMTQYF. Here the CDR3 DNA reads TGTGCCAGCAGCTTAGGACAGGGGAATCTTATGACCCAGTACTTC. The V gene is TRBV7-2, the J gene TRBJ2-5; 8 bases agree with TRBD1. Germline V gene lookup returns CDR1 SGHTA and CDR2 FQGNSA. Losses at the gene ends were 1 base for V and 7 bases for J; bases not matched to a gene: 8. This CDR3 spans 15 amino acids.

The chain couples TRBV18 to TRBJ1-5; tentatively, D is TRBD1 (5 bases). Germline loops: CDR1 KGHSH, CDR2 LQKENI. The V gene lost 1 base and the J gene lost 2 bases, with 9 bases spanning the gap. This CDR3 region has 15 residues. CDR3 residues: CASSPLMTGNQPQHF. For the CDR3, the DNA is TGTGCCAGCTCACCACTGATGACAGGCAATCAGCCCCAGCATTTT.